Here is one T cell receptor (beta chain) with its context. No antigen is known for it. The data originate from a study of T cell responses to AZD1222 COVID-19 vaccine. Points from the study as a whole: Repertoire sampling was restricted to post-peak T cell response timepoints. With two AZD1222 doses given, Spike-specific TCR breadth and depth both rose. At 160-218 and 743-854, vaccine-associated CD4 TCRs were dominant, and they spanned spike. Females made up more of the donors, who were largely white British, and clonal diversity may have come out too low.

Some clones are missing from TCRdb's copy, which holds only in-frame ones; the method was immunoSEQ multiplex PCR. The sample has 80,000 to 90,000 clones; roughly nine tenths are singletons. CDR1 and CDR2 (germline): SGHNT, YYREEE (reference sequence). Trimming took 4 bases from V and 2 from J; bases not matched to a gene: 5. The CDR3 extends over 14 amino acids. The sequences come from peripheral blood, collected on day 0 of AZD1222 vaccination. The V gene is TRBV5-4, the J gene TRBJ1-2; 7 nucleotides agree with TRBD1. This TCR derives from an adult in good health. CDR3 in DNA: TGTGCCAGCAGCCCTGGGACAGTCAACTATGGCTACACCTTC. This codes for CASSPGTVNYGYTF.